This note documents a single T cell receptor beta chain sequence. The CDR3 length is 19 residues. From germline, CDR1 is SGHRS and CDR2 YFSETQ. Trimming at V came to 0 bases and at J to 6 bases, leaving 15 bases not matched to a gene. The data stem from a study of blood T cell repertoires in COVID-19. Study information: PBMCs, B-cell-depleted T cells, or T cells provided the cDNA or gDNA that made up the material.

The table came from immunoSEQ multiplex PCR; TCRdb's copy has only in-frame clones and leaves some out. The repertoire holds about 70,000 clones, with 80% to 90% as singletons. The chain couples TRBV5-1 to TRBJ2-1, with 10 bases fitting TRBD2. The sample consisted of peripheral blood. The TCR comes from a woman older than 75 with active or convalescent COVID-19. Written as DNA, the CDR3 is TGCGCCAGCAGCTTGGGTGCAGCGGGAGGGCCCTCGCTACGCAATGAGCAGTTCTTC. This translates into CASSLGAAGGPSLRNEQFF.